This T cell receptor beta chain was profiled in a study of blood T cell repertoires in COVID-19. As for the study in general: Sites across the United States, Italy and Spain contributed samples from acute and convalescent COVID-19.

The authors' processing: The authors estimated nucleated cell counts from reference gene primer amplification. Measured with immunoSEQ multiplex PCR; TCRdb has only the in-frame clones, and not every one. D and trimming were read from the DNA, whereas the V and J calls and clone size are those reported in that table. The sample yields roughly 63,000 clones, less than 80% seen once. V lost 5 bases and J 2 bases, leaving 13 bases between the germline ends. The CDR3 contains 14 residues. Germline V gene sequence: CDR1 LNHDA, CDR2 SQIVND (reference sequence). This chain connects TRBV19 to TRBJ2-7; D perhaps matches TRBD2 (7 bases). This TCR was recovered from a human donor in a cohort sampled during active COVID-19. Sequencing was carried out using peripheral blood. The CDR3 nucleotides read TGTGCCAGTAGTGGGGGGGCGATGGCCTACGAGCAGTACTTC. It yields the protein CASSGGAMAYEQYF.